A selection of T cell receptor beta chains follows, all from one sample in a study of blood T cell repertoires in COVID-19. The table came from immunoSEQ multiplex PCR; TCRdb's copy has only in-frame clones and leaves some out. The sample yields around 200,000 clones, 65% to 90% seen once. The sequencing input was peripheral blood. The receptors originated from a human donor in a cohort sampled during active COVID-19. CDR3s include the opening cysteine and the closing phenylalanine or tryptophan.

V	J	length	CDR3
TRBV27	TRBJ2-1	15	CASSQPQGSYNEQFF
TRBV5-6	TRBJ2-7	13	CASSRVNSYEQYF
TRBV18	TRBJ2-7	13	CASSHGESYEQYF
TRBV19	TRBJ2-7	16	CASRTVPGFRRHEQYF
TRBV11-3	TRBJ1-3	17	CASSFHGTGSSGNTIYF
TRBV5-8	TRBJ2-1	12	CASSPTRGEQFF
TRBV11-3	TRBJ2-1	15	CASSVQGARGNEQFF
TRBV6-5	TRBJ1-2	13	CASRGTGYSGYTF
TRBV7-9	TRBJ1-2	15	CASSTRTGVAYGYTF
TRBV5-5	TRBJ2-7	12	CASIGGIYEQYF
TRBV21-1	TRBJ2-3	16	CASSPVGDTYTDTQYF
TRBV28	TRBJ2-7	14	CASSTLRQPYEQYF
TRBV5-1	TRBJ2-1	15	CASSLLAGDYNEQFF
TRBV28	TRBJ2-7	15	CASSLGGHPSYEQYF
TRBV6-5	TRBJ2-3	13	CASSPPGTDTQYF
TRBV29-1	TRBJ2-4	15	CSAESPLGAKNIQYF
TRBV19	TRBJ1-1	13	CASTALRGTEAFF
TRBV7-2	TRBJ1-2	11	CASSRQAGYTF
TRBV7-9	TRBJ2-7	14	CASSSYLLAWEQYF
TRBV30	TRBJ2-1	13	CASGTGVFDEQFF
TRBV30	TRBJ2-7	13	CAWSPASSYEQYF
TRBV28	TRBJ1-2	15	CASSLPGGSNYGYTF
TRBV10-3	TRBJ1-4	15	CAISEGQGAREKLFF
TRBV18	TRBJ2-7	17	CASSQGFGSGRALEQYF
TRBV5-5	TRBJ2-7	14	CASSLLRGRAEQYF
TRBV19	TRBJ1-1	17	CASRRSGTGIKNTEAFF
TRBV15	TRBJ1-5	13	CATSRGTNQPQHF
TRBV19	TRBJ1-1	13	CASSMSRATEAFF
TRBV5-1	TRBJ1-5	16	CASSRGTGHSNQPQHF
TRBV7-9	TRBJ1-3	15	CASSLTGQGVNTIYF
TRBV3-1/TRBV3-2	TRBJ1-2	12	CASSQLGRTTHF
TRBV9	TRBJ1-4	13	CASSASTNEKLFF
TRBV7-2	TRBJ2-5	11	CASSRLETQYF